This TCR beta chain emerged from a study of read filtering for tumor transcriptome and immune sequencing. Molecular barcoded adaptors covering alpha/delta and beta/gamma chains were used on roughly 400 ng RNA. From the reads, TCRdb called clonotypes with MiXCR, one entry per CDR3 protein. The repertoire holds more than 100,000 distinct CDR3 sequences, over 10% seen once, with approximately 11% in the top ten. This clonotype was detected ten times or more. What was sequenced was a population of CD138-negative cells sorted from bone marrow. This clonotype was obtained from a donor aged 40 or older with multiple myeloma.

The CDR3 here is CASSLGRYRTQETQYF. The CDR3 DNA reads as TGCGCCAGCAGCTTGGGTCGGTACAGGACACAAGAGACCCAGTACTTC. The genes are TRBV5-1 and TRBJ2-5; weak D call: TRBD1 (5 bases). This CDR3 has 16 residues. CDR1 is SGHRS, CDR2 YFSETQ, per germline. V dropped 0 bases and J dropped 2 bases, with 14 bases sitting between them.